This T cell receptor beta chain was recovered during a study of spatial heterogeneity in lung cancer (dated by TCRdb to 2018 to 2020). Study-wide context: Donors were about 70 patients with early-stage, untreated non-small cell lung cancer from the lung TRACERx cohort. In the raw uncorrected reads, each unique combination of TCR and UMI appeared more than ten times on average. Follow-up PBMC samples were sequenced whenever available, with the median time to follow-up being about 2 years after resection. Both alpha and beta chains were TCR-sequenced in 200 to 250 tumor regions, about 69 matched nontumor lung samples and some 56 PBMC samples obtained at surgery. Nonsynonymous mutation counts, determined by whole-exome sequencing of tumor tissue, were related to TCR repertoire features. The study quantitatively compared TCR alpha and beta repertoires across multiple tumor regions, matched nontumor lung and blood in non-small cell lung cancer. Beta-chain transcripts were consistently detected in greater numbers than alpha-chain transcripts, which likely reflects a higher abundance of beta-chain transcripts.

Taken with the paper, the label for time point translates to: blood at routine non-recurrence follow-up after resection. TCR sequencing used whole RNA extracted from tumor and nontumor lung tissue, or from cryopreserved PBMC samples, without cell sorting. A patient was chosen for TCR sequencing only when enough RNA was available from at least two tumor regions. V has 1 base trimmed and J has 5 bases trimmed; junction bases matching no gene number 3. The germline V gene (reference sequence) provides CDR1 SGHKS and CDR2 YYEKEE. The CDR3 goes from the cysteine to the phenylalanine over 14 residues. The read is trimmed to its CDR3 DNA, 42 bases read in frame from base 1. Concerning this clonotype: Its antigen is not yet known. The sample holds no much larger clone one base away, and base qualities are not on file.

Library generation was performed with 5' RACE. For sequencing, a NextSeq 500 was employed. In the TCR library protocol, a unique molecular identifier was attached to each TCR cDNA molecule so that PCR and sequencing errors could be corrected. Per the authors' processing: TCR identification, UMI-based error correction and CDR3 extraction were all carried out with Decombinator tools. Expanded TCRs were defined as those above a frequency of 2 per 1,000, corresponding to the top 1% of the tumor frequency distribution. Each repertoire was subsampled 100 times to 5,000 TCRs, after which Renyi diversity was computed with the R vegan package. CDR3 similarity networks were built from amino acid triplet string-kernel similarity, connecting CDR3s with pairwise similarity above 0.82. TCRdb reworked the public reads: Q25 trimming with fastp, MiXCR clone assembly, productive beta chains retained. Rows are combined by CDR3 protein, so each entry shows the most common genes and DNA. The V and J calls shown here were made by TCRdb, not taken from the authors' results. Counted in this sample were tens of thousands of distinct CDR3 sequences; roughly 21% of them appeared once. The ten largest make up roughly a fifth of the sample.

Points the paper makes about the study in general: Ubiquitous expanded tumor TCRs were found in blood more often at tumor resection than at routine follow-up. Confirming at a functional level the hypothesis that regional TCRs recognize regional mutations was considered to require additional single-cell paired TCR alpha and beta sequencing. Comparisons of baseline and follow-up blood repertoires included only about 15 patients.

The clonotype was recovered from a male donor with early-stage non-small cell lung cancer. Sample: PBMCs, taken at follow-up. This sequence uses TRBV5-5 and TRBJ2-3, with 8 bases matching TRBD1. The DNA sequence follows: TGTGCCAGCAGCTTGATACAGGGGGGAGATACGCAGTATTTT. It translates to CASSLIQGGDTQYF.